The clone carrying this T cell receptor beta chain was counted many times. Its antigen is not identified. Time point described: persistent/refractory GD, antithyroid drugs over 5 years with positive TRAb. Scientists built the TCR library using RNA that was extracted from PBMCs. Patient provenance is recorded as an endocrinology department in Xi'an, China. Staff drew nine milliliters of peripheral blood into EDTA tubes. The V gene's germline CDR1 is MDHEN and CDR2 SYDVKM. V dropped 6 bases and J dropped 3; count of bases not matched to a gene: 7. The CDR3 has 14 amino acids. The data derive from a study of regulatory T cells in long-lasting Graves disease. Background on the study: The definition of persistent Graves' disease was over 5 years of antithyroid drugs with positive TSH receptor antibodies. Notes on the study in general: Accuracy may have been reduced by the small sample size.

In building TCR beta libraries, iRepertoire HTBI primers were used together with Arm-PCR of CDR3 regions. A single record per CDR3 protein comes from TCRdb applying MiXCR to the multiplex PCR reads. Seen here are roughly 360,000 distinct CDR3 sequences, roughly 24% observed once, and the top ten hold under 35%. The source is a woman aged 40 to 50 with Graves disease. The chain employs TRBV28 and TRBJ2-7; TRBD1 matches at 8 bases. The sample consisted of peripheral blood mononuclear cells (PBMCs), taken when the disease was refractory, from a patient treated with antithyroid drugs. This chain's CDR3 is CASRDTDRGYEQYF. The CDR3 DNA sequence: TGTGCCAGCAGGGACACAGACAGGGGCTACGAGCAGTACTTC.